One and the same sample provided the 27 T cell receptor beta chains below, sequenced in a study of regulatory T cells in long-lasting Graves disease. This sample's time point: newly diagnosed GD, antithyroid drugs for less than 3 months. From RNA extracted from PBMCs, the TCR library was made. Building the TCR beta libraries relied on iRepertoire HTBI primers, and CDR3 regions underwent Arm-PCR. TCRdb reprocessed the multiplex PCR reads via MiXCR and lists one record per CDR3 protein. The data contain 540,000 or so distinct CDR3 sequences, roughly 13% of them seen just once; the ten biggest clones take up roughly a tenth. The same data also contributed to another study, on T cells in Graves' hyperthyroidism and ophthalmopathy.

Material: peripheral blood mononuclear cells (PBMCs), obtained at new diagnosis, from a patient treated with antithyroid drugs. These receptors were taken from a man aged 25 to 45 with Graves disease.

This clonotype was counted at least ten times. The genes are TRBV7-9 and TRBJ2-5, with TRBD2 matching 7 bases. Unmatched junction bases numbered 10, after V lost 7 bases and J lost 5 bases. This CDR3 region has 14 residues. The germline V gene has CDR1 SEHNR and CDR2 FQNEAQ (reference sequence). The CDR3 nucleotides are TGTGCCAGCACCCGATCCGCGGGGGACGAGACCCAGTACTTC. Translated, it gives CASTRSAGDETQYF.

This clonotype was picked up many times. The V call is TRBV12-3 or TRBV12-4, the J call TRBJ2-3; 8 bases match TRBD2. Losses at the gene ends were 5 bases for V and 5 bases for J; bases not matched to a gene: 9. This CDR3 has 15 amino acids. CDR3 sequence reads: CASSPGVAGQDTQYF. CDR3 in DNA: TGTGCCAGCAGTCCCGGAGTAGCGGGGCAAGATACGCAGTATTTT.

In its sample, this clonotype was seen many times. The chain links TRBV12-3 or TRBV12-4 to TRBJ2-6; a weak D match, TRBD1 (6 bases). The CDR3 extends over 18 amino acids. Between the trimmed V and J ends, which lost 5 bases and 0 bases, there was a span of 17 bases. CDR3: CASSLLPGHHSGANVLTF. The CDR3, as DNA: TGTGCCAGCAGTCTTCTTCCGGGACATCACTCTGGGGCCAACGTCCTGACTTTC.

This clonotype was observed many times. This sequence joins TRBV12-5 and TRBJ1-5; D is undetermined. V lost 0 bases, J lost 7 bases, and 7 bases lay in between. In germline, CDR1 is LGHNT, CDR2 FRNRAP. This CDR3 has 13 amino acids. This CDR3 is CASGLVEGQPQHF. CDR3 nucleotide sequence: TGTGCTAGTGGTTTGGTAGAGGGACAGCCCCAGCATTTT. Together with reference TRBV12-5 and TRBJ1-5, the CDR3 gives the full variable domain: DARVTQTPRHKVTEMGQEVTMRCQPILGHNTVFWYRQTMMQGLELLAYFRNRAPLDDSGMPKDRFSAEMPDATLATLKIQPSEPRDSAVYFCASGLVEGQPQHFGDGTRLSIL.

The chain recombines TRBV20-1 with TRBJ1-2; TRBD1 matches 9 bases. This CDR3 region has 15 residues. V was clipped by 3 bases and J by 4 bases; unmatched bases: 9. Germline V lookup: CDR1 DFQATT, CDR2 SNEGSKA (reference sequence). The CDR3 is CSASLDRGRSYGYTF. The CDR3 DNA reads TGCAGTGCTAGCCTAGACAGGGGGAGAAGCTATGGCTACACCTTC.

This clonotype was seen ten or more times. The chain combines TRBV6-2 or TRBV6-3 with TRBJ2-4, with a tentative D call TRBD1 (7 bases). V shed 0 bases and J shed 4 bases, with 10 bases lying between them. CDR3 length: 15 residues. Germline CDR1 and CDR2: MNHEY and SVGEGT. Here the CDR3 reads CASSYSAGGKNIQYF. The CDR3 coding sequence is TGTGCCAGCAGTTACTCAGCAGGGGGGAAAAACATTCAGTACTTC.

Turning to this clonotype: It may be a read error: a sequence one base away is much more abundant. This chain joins TRBV12-3 or TRBV12-4 and TRBJ2-1, with D possibly being TRBD2 (5 bases). CDR3 length equals 11 residues. CDR3 coding DNA: TGTGCCAGCAGACTCGTTGGGGAGCAGTCCTTC. It encodes CASRLVGEQSF.

This clonotype turned up a few times. V usage is TRBV20-1 and J usage is TRBJ2-3; unclear D gene. The CDR3 totals 13 residues. CDR1 DFQATT and CDR2 SNEGSKA come from the germline V gene (reference sequence). V dropped 5 bases and J dropped 0 bases, with 9 bases sitting between them. CDR3 protein: CSASPSSTDTQYF. As DNA, the CDR3 is TGCAGTGCTTCCCCCTCTAGCACAGATACGCAGTATTTT.

This clonotype was seen many times. The chain carries TRBV7-2 and TRBJ1-4; 7 nucleotides align to TRBD1. In germline, CDR1 is SGHTA, CDR2 FQGNSA. With V trimmed by 5 bases and J by 0 bases, 6 bases remained unmatched. The CDR3 extends over 16 amino acids. The CDR3: CASSLRGKTTNEKLFF. CDR3 bases: TGTGCCAGCAGCCTCAGGGGGAAGACAACTAATGAAAAACTGTTTTTT.

This clonotype was recorded at least ten times. The rearrangement joins TRBV9 to TRBJ2-3; D is uncertain. V was clipped by 3 bases and J by 0 bases, with 5 bases between them. The CDR3 spans 13 residues. CDR1 and CDR2 (germline): SGDLS, YYNGEE. DNA for the CDR3: TGTGCCAGCAGCGGGCCTAGCACAGATACGCAGTATTTT. It is translated as CASSGPSTDTQYF.

This clonotype was counted at least ten times. The CDR3 DNA reads as TGTGCCAGCAACAGGGGGTACTCGAACACTGAAGCTTTCTTT. It specifies CASNRGYSNTEAFF. This chain joins TRBV27 and TRBJ1-1; 8 bases match TRBD1. Trimming took 7 bases from V and 1 from J; bases not matched to a gene: 5. CDR3 length equals 14 residues. The germline V gene encodes CDR1 MNHEY and CDR2 SMNVEV (reference sequence).

The chain combines TRBV7-9 with TRBJ2-7; D uncertain. With 5 bases removed from V and 9 bases from J, the gap between germline ends came to 11 bases. Germline CDR1 SEHNR, CDR2 FQNEAQ (reference sequence). This CDR3 is built from 11 residues. CDR3 bases: TGTGCCAGCAGCCCCCAGAAGCGGCAGTACTTC. As protein: CASSPQKRQYF. The full variable domain, in which reference TRBV7-9 and TRBJ2-7 provide the parts outside the CDR3, is DTGVSQNPRHKITKRGQNVTFRCDPISEHNRLYWYRQTLGQGPEFLTYFQNEAQLEKSRLLSDRFSAERPKGSFSTLEIQRTEQGDSAMYLCASSPQKRQYFGPGTRLTVT.

This clonotype has ten or more counts. The chain is built from TRBV18 and TRBJ1-4; D is unresolved. CDR1 KGHSH and CDR2 LQKENI come from the germline V gene. The CDR3 has 13 amino acids. The V and J ends lost 2 bases and 8 bases respectively, with 9 bases between them. CDR3 residues: CASSPGVDEKLFF. CDR3 nucleotide sequence: TGTGCCAGCTCACCAGGGGTGGACGAAAAACTGTTTTTT.

This clonotype was seen ten or more times. The J gene is TRBJ2-3, the V gene TRBV7-8, with 7 nucleotides matching TRBD2. The CDR3 runs 14 residues. V lost 1 base to trimming and J lost 7 bases; unmatched junction nucleotides: 5. Germline lookup yields CDR1 SGHVS and CDR2 FQNEAQ. CDR3 loop: CASSLEGGSHTQYF. CDR3 DNA: TGTGCCAGCAGCTTAGAGGGCGGGAGTCATACGCAGTATTTT. Together with reference TRBV7-8 and TRBJ2-3, the CDR3 gives the full variable domain: GAGVSQSPRYKVAKRGQDVALRCDPISGHVSLFWYQQALGQGPEFLTYFQNEAQLDKSGLPSDRFFAERPEGSVSTLKIQRTQQEDSAVYLCASSLEGGSHTQYFGPGTRLTVL.

This clonotype has more than one count but fewer than ten. This chain connects TRBV5-6 to TRBJ1-1; no clear D. V lost 4 bases and J 4 bases, leaving 11 bases between the germline ends. In germline, CDR1 is SGHDT, CDR2 YYEEEE. The CDR3 is 13 amino acids. CDR3 amino acids: CASSPGGVTEAFF. The CDR3 coding sequence is TGTGCCAGCAGCCCTGGTGGGGTCACTGAAGCTTTCTTT.

This clonotype was counted ten times or more. As DNA, the CDR3 is TGTGCCTGGCGACCGGGACTAGCTGCAGATACGCAGTATTTT. Encoded protein: CAWRPGLAADTQYF. This sequence joins TRBV30 and TRBJ2-3; TRBD2 agrees at 9 bases. Germline lookup yields CDR1 GTSNPN and CDR2 SVGIG (reference sequence). The CDR3 sequence is 14 residues long. V shed 5 bases and J 4 bases; nucleotides not matched to a gene: 7.

The chain employs TRBV24-1 and TRBJ2-3, with 10 bases fitting TRBD2. This CDR3 is built from 16 residues. CDR1 is KGHDR and CDR2 is SFDVKD in the germline V gene. The J segment lost 2 bases and the V segment lost 6 bases, leaving 7 bases of the junction unmatched. The CDR3 region has the DNA TGTGCCACCAGTTCCCCCCTAGCGGGAGACACAGATACGCAGTATTTT. Its protein is CATSSPLAGDTDTQYF.

The chain links TRBV7-2 to TRBJ1-2; 8 nucleotides match TRBD1. The CDR3 length is 16 residues. Germline lookup yields CDR1 SGHTA and CDR2 FQGNSA. V was pared by 2 bases and J by 5 bases, with 10 bases of the junction left unmatched. CDR3 sequence reads: CASSLRGTGDNYGYTF. Written as DNA, the CDR3 is TGTGCCAGCAGCTTAAGGGGGACAGGAGATAATTATGGCTACACCTTC. The variable domain in full, with the rest retrieved from reference TRBV7-2 and TRBJ1-2, is GAGVSQSPSNKVTEKGKDVELRCDPISGHTALYWYRQSLGQGLEFLIYFQGNSAPDKSGLPSDRFSAERTGGSVSTLTIQRTQQEDSAVYLCASSLRGTGDNYGYTFGSGTRLTVV.

The sample holds many counts of this clonotype. In DNA form, the CDR3 reads TGTGCCAGCAGGGGGATGCGAGGTCGCTCCTACAATGAGCAGTTCTTC. This codes for CASRGMRGRSYNEQFF. The chain joins TRBV11-2 to TRBJ2-1; no definite D call. The CDR3 sequence is 16 residues long. V was clipped by 6 bases and J by 0 bases, with 15 bases between them. CDR1 is SGHAT and CDR2 is FQNNGV in the germline V gene.

This clonotype has ten or more counts. The rearrangement joins TRBV6-9 to TRBJ1-2, with D hard to call. CDR3 length: 14 residues. Germline lookup yields CDR1 MNHGY and CDR2 SVAAGI. The V gene lost 3 bases and the J gene lost 2 bases, with 10 bases spanning the gap. CDR3 in DNA: TGTGCCAGCAGTTACCCCGGCGGAAACTATGGCTACACCTTC. It specifies CASSYPGGNYGYTF.

This clonotype was counted between two and nine times. The chain recombines TRBV3-1 with TRBJ1-1; D unclear. The CDR3 has 15 amino acids. Germline CDR1 LGHDT, CDR2 YNNKEL (reference sequence). The V gene lost 5 bases and the J gene lost 7 bases, with 20 bases spanning the gap. The CDR3 region is CASSGVVARKNEAFF. The CDR3, as DNA: TGTGCCAGCAGCGGCGTGGTGGCCCGGAAGAATGAAGCTTTCTTT.

This clonotype was recorded at least ten times. The V call is TRBV6-1, the J call TRBJ2-7; maybe TRBD1 (6 bases). The CDR3 is 13 residues long. Deletions cut 6 bases from V and 2 bases from J, with 11 bases between. The germline V gene encodes CDR1 MNHNS and CDR2 SASEGT. The CDR3 here is CASRGGTTYEQYF. The CDR3 DNA is TGTGCCAGCAGGGGTGGGACAACCTACGAGCAGTACTTC.

The rearrangement joins TRBV3-1 to TRBJ1-2, with D perhaps TRBD1 (5 bases). The CDR3 runs 16 residues. Germline V gene lookup returns CDR1 LGHDT and CDR2 YNNKEL (reference sequence). V was pared by 1 base and J by 1 base, with 13 bases between. Here the CDR3 DNA reads TGTGCCAGCAGCCAAGGGGCTCTCAGGGTTAACTATGGCTACACCTTC. This sequence encodes CASSQGALRVNYGYTF.

This clonotype has more than one count but fewer than ten. CDR3 loop: CASPSGKGNEQFF. The DNA of the CDR3 is TGTGCCTCGCCTAGCGGGAAAGGCAATGAGCAGTTCTTC. The V and J genes are TRBV30 and TRBJ2-1; 9 nucleotides agree with TRBD2. This CDR3 is built from 13 residues. Germline trimming cut 7 bases from V and 6 bases from J; bases unmatched to any gene: 7. Germline CDR1 reads GTSNPN; CDR2 reads SVGIG (reference sequence).

This clonotype occurred a few times. This sequence joins TRBV5-1 and TRBJ1-2, with D uncertain. The ends were cut back, 1 base at V and 4 bases at J, with 8 bases in the middle. The CDR3 is 13 residues long. In germline, CDR1 is SGHRS, CDR2 YFSETQ. CDR3 amino acids: CASSLTPSYGYTF. The CDR3, as DNA: TGCGCCAGCAGCTTGACACCTAGCTATGGCTACACCTTC.

Many counts were recorded for this clonotype. The CDR3 protein is CASSYSLDRVEQFF. The CDR3 nucleotides read TGTGCCAGCAGTTACTCCCTTGACAGGGTTGAGCAGTTCTTC. This chain links TRBV6-5 with TRBJ2-1, with TRBD1 identical over 7 bases. The CDR3 consists of 14 residues. Trimming cost V 0 bases and J 9 bases; bases outside gene matches: 5. Germline-derived CDR1 and CDR2 are MNHEY and SVGAGI.

This clonotype has only one observation. A far larger clone differs by one base, so this is likely a read error. The V gene is TRBV2, the J gene TRBJ2-1; D call uncertain. Germline lookup yields CDR1 SNHLY and CDR2 FYNNEI. CDR3 length equals 14 residues. The germline V and J ends were trimmed by 0 bases and 10 bases, with 13 bases remaining between them. The CDR3 is CASSEAPSSYEQFF. The CDR3 nucleotides are TGTGCCAGCAGTGAAGCCCCGAGCTCCTACGAGCAGTTCTTC.